A single sample is the source of the 16 T cell receptor beta chains below, sequenced in a study of cytomegalovirus exposure and HLA in healthy donors. Primers for the PCR totalled 60 Vbeta and 13 Jbeta. TCRdb's copy holds only in-frame clones and misses some; the assay was immunoSEQ multiplex PCR. The repertoire includes about 120,000 clones, approximately 79% of them detected once, and about 6.8% sits in the top ten. The sequencing sample was made of PBMCs. These receptors were obtained from a man aged 25-40 years in good health and CMV-seropositive.

The chain employs TRBV10-3 and TRBJ2-5, with D unresolved. The CDR3 has 15 residues. In germline, CDR1 is ENHRY, CDR2 SYGVKD. V gave up 3 bases and J gave up 5 bases, with 16 bases separating them. CDR3 region: CAISEGSPGGETQYF. CDR3 bases: TGTGCCATCAGTGAAGGTAGTCCGGGTGGGGAGACCCAGTACTTC.

CDR3 protein: CASSYSRVLQYYGYTF. The DNA of the CDR3 is TGTGCCAGCAGTTACTCCAGGGTACTTCAATACTATGGCTACACCTTC. The chain has TRBV6-5 and TRBJ1-2; D might be TRBD1 (5 bases). With 0 bases removed from V and 3 bases from J, the gap between germline ends came to 14 bases. The V gene's germline CDR1 is MNHEY and CDR2 SVGAGI. The CDR3 is 16 residues long.

This chain connects TRBV2 to TRBJ2-7; TRBD1 matches at 12 bases. The ends lost 2 bases at V and 5 bases at J; junction bases unmatched: 7. This CDR3 contains 16 residues. Per the germline V gene, CDR1 is SNHLY and CDR2 is FYNNEI. In nucleotides, the CDR3 is TGTGCCAGCAGTGAAAGGGGTAGGGACAGGGGGCACGAGCAGTACTTC. Translation gives CASSERGRDRGHEQYF.

This sequence joins TRBV4-1 and TRBJ2-7; a possible D gene is TRBD2 (6 bases). V lost 4 bases and J lost 3, with 16 bases in between. The CDR3 contains 15 residues. Germline V CDR1 and CDR2: MGHRA, YSYEKL. The CDR3 reads CASSPGPGRNYEQYF. Written as DNA, the CDR3 is TGCGCCAGCAGCCCCGGCCCGGGGAGGAACTACGAGCAGTACTTC.

The genes are TRBV12-5 and TRBJ2-3; 9 positions match TRBD2. V trimming: 0 bases; J trimming: 6 bases; junction bases outside the gene matches: 13. This CDR3 is built from 18 residues. From germline, CDR1 is LGHNT and CDR2 FRNRAP. The CDR3 sequence: CASGLVRDRLAVTDTQYF. CDR3 in DNA: TGTGCTAGTGGTTTGGTAAGGGACCGACTAGCGGTCACGGATACGCAGTATTTT.

In this sample, this clone turned up a few times. The chain has TRBV7-3 and TRBJ2-1; D is perhaps TRBD1 (5 bases). V lost 1 base and J 5 bases, leaving 9 bases between the germline ends. This CDR3 contains 14 residues. CDR1 and CDR2 (germline): SGHTA, FQGTGA. The CDR3 spells CASSLRGSHNEQFF. As DNA, the CDR3 is TGTGCCAGCAGCTTAAGGGGCAGTCACAATGAGCAGTTCTTC.

CDR3 coding DNA: TGCAGCGTTGTAAGGGGAGAGACCCAGTACTTC. It specifies CSVVRGETQYF. This chain links TRBV29-1 with TRBJ2-5, with D tentatively TRBD1 (5 bases). Germline V gene lookup returns CDR1 SQVTM and CDR2 ANQGSEA. Deletions cut 4 bases from V and 4 bases from J, with 7 bases between. The CDR3 totals 11 residues.

This clone showed up just a few times. V is TRBV7-9 and J is TRBJ2-7; TRBD1 aligns across 8 bases. CDR1 is SEHNR and CDR2 is FQNEAQ in the germline V gene (reference sequence). The V segment lost 4 bases and the J segment 4 bases; nucleotides outside the gene matches: 6. The length of the CDR3 is 14 residues. The chain's CDR3 is CASSSQGAKYEQYF. The CDR3 DNA sequence: TGTGCCAGCAGCTCCCAGGGGGCGAAGTACGAGCAGTACTTC.

CDR3 loop: CASSPWTGSHEQFF. The CDR3 nucleotides read TGTGCCAGCAGCCCGTGGACAGGATCTCATGAGCAGTTCTTC. The gene calls are TRBV7-8 and TRBJ2-1; 7 nucleotides align to TRBD1. This CDR3 is built from 14 residues. Germline-derived CDR1 and CDR2 are SGHVS and FQNEAQ. The J segment lost 8 bases and the V segment lost 5 bases, leaving 9 bases of the junction unmatched. The entire variable domain, with the rest obtained from reference TRBV7-8 and TRBJ2-1, is as follows: GAGVSQSPRYKVAKRGQDVALRCDPISGHVSLFWYQQALGQGPEFLTYFQNEAQLDKSGLPSDRFFAERPEGSVSTLKIQRTQQEDSAVYLCASSPWTGSHEQFFGPGTRLTVL.

V and J are TRBV15 and TRBJ1-4; D is possibly TRBD1 (5 bases). The CDR3 is 13 residues long. Trimming removed 8 bases from V and 8 bases from J, with 15 bases in between. CDR1 LNHNV and CDR2 YYDKDF come from the germline V gene (reference sequence). This CDR3 reads CATQGQFDEKLFF. For the CDR3, the DNA is TGTGCCACCCAAGGACAATTTGACGAAAAACTGTTTTTT.

The J gene is TRBJ2-5, the V gene TRBV25-1; 11 bases agree with TRBD1. Germline V gives CDR1 MGHDK, CDR2 SYGVNS. Trimming took 2 bases from V and 8 from J; bases not matched to a gene: 1. The CDR3 has 13 residues. For the CDR3, the DNA is TGTGCCAGCAGTGAAGGGACAGGGGGAACCCAGTACTTC. Residues: CASSEGTGGTQYF. Variable domain in full (rest from reference TRBV25-1 and TRBJ2-5): EADIYQTPRYLVIGTGKKITLECSQTMGHDKMYWYQQDPGMELHLIHYSYGVNSTEKGDLSSESTVSRIRTEHFPLTLESARPSHTSQYLCASSEGTGGTQYFGPGTRLLVL.

The V and J genes are TRBV7-9 and TRBJ2-1, with 10 positions matching TRBD2. This CDR3 has 15 amino acids. V lost 8 bases and J lost 8; bases outside the gene matches: 12. The germline gives CDR1 SEHNR, CDR2 FQNEAQ (reference sequence). CDR3 amino acids: CASPEERGGRYEQFF. The CDR3 DNA follows: TGTGCCAGCCCAGAGGAGCGGGGGGGCCGGTATGAGCAGTTCTTC.

The rearrangement links TRBV7-9 to TRBJ2-2, with D possibly being TRBD2 (5 bases). Trimming stripped 5 bases from V and 8 bases from J, with 24 bases between. This CDR3 has 17 residues. CDR1 and CDR2 (germline): SEHNR, FQNEAQ (reference sequence). The CDR3 coding sequence is TGTGCCAGCAGCGACTTAGGTCTAGCCGCGGGTCCAGGGGAGCTGTTTTTT. It codes for CASSDLGLAAGPGELFF. Full variable domain (missing parts from reference TRBV7-9 and TRBJ2-2): DTGVSQNPRHKITKRGQNVTFRCDPISEHNRLYWYRQTLGQGPEFLTYFQNEAQLEKSRLLSDRFSAERPKGSFSTLEIQRTEQGDSAMYLCASSDLGLAAGPGELFFGEGSRLTVL.

The chain uses TRBV5-6 and TRBJ1-1; TRBD1 matches 11 bases. The J segment lost 5 bases and the V segment lost 3 bases, leaving 6 bases of the junction unmatched. The CDR3 runs to 15 residues. Per germline, CDR1 SGHDT and CDR2 YYEEEE. The CDR3 DNA follows: TGTGCCAGCAGCTCGGACAGGGGGCCGGGGACTGAAGCTTTCTTT. The encoded protein is CASSSDRGPGTEAFF.

J is TRBJ2-1 and V is TRBV7-3; TRBD2 is a possible D gene (7 bases). This CDR3 region has 15 residues. The V end lost 2 bases, the J end lost 6 bases, and 14 bases lay between the germline ends. Germline lookup yields CDR1 SGHTA and CDR2 FQGTGA. The CDR3 is CASSLGGGAFNEQFF. The CDR3 DNA follows: TGTGCCAGCAGCTTAGGTGGGGGGGCCTTCAATGAGCAGTTCTTC.

The V gene is TRBV2, the J gene TRBJ2-2, with 14 bases aligning to TRBD2. CDR1 SNHLY and CDR2 FYNNEI come from the germline V gene. The CDR3 contains 20 residues. V lost 6 bases, J lost 4 bases, and 16 bases stayed unmatched. In DNA, the CDR3 is TGTGCCAGCAGCGAATTCGGATCGACTAGCGGGGGGGCGGTCACCGGGGAGCTGTTTTTT. Protein sequence: CASSEFGSTSGGAVTGELFF.